This T cell receptor (beta chain) originates from a study of T-cell reconstitution after alpha-beta-depleted transplantation in children. Study-level points and caveats: Recipient T cells and thymic progenitors that survived gave rise to the high TCRbeta diversity observed at day 60 in some patients. Reportedly, alpha-beta T cells present about two months post-transplant originated from several hundred expanded clones of graft origin.

TCRbeta library construction was performed incorporating unique molecular identifiers. TCRdb analysed the PCR reads with MiXCR anew, one entry per CDR3 protein. This sample yields roughly 570,000 distinct CDR3 sequences, of which roughly 27% are seen a single time; about a third belongs to the top ten. Germline CDR1 DFQATT, CDR2 SNEGSKA (reference sequence). The V and J ends lost 3 bases and 6 bases, in that order; junction bases with no gene match: 6. The CDR3 has 15 amino acids. The table lists this clonotype with a few counts. Its antigen is still unknown. The rearrangement links TRBV20-1 to TRBJ1-5; 12 bases map to TRBD1. This clonotype was sampled from a boy younger than two with Wiskott-Aldrich syndrome, due to receive a stem cell transplant. The sequencing here drew on PBMCs, taken before TCRalphabeta/CD19-depleted stem cell transplant. The CDR3 loop is CSASSGTGGIQPQHF. The CDR3 coding sequence is TGCAGTGCTAGCTCCGGGACAGGGGGCATTCAGCCCCAGCATTTT.